Reported below is one TCR beta chain. Its target is unknown. This entry is derived from a study of shared clonotypes between healthy human individuals. The DNA input per sorted-subset replicate PCR was roughly 180 ng, corresponding to around 30,000 T cell genomes. Per the original methods: Junction-only sequences without quality scores came from ImmunoSEQ, so filtering differed. Profiling relied on immunoSEQ multiplex PCR, and the TCRdb table lists in-frame clones only, not all of them. D and trimming were read from the DNA, whereas the V and J calls and clone size are those reported in that table. The data contain around 2.1 million clones, under 95% of them singletons. The V segment lost 2 bases and the J segment 6 bases; nucleotides outside the gene matches: 11. The CDR3 is 16 amino acids. CDR1 is GTSNPN, CDR2 SVGIG, per germline (reference sequence). Whole-study findings and limits: Estimated richness was generally greater in naive than memory subsets.

Naive-designated CD8 cells lacked CD45RO, were positively enriched for CCR7, and omitted terminally differentiated effector memory CD45RA+ cells. The V call is TRBV30, the J call TRBJ2-7, with TRBD2 matching over 12 bases. This TCR derives from a man aged 18 to 29 in good health. Some clones in this sample may be carry-over from other donors' samples. The sample taken for sequencing was naive CD8+ T cells from PBMCs. CDR3 nucleotides: TGTGCCTGGAGTCCCCCGGGACTAGCGGGTCTTCTCGAGCAGTACTTC. It translates to CAWSPPGLAGLLEQYF.